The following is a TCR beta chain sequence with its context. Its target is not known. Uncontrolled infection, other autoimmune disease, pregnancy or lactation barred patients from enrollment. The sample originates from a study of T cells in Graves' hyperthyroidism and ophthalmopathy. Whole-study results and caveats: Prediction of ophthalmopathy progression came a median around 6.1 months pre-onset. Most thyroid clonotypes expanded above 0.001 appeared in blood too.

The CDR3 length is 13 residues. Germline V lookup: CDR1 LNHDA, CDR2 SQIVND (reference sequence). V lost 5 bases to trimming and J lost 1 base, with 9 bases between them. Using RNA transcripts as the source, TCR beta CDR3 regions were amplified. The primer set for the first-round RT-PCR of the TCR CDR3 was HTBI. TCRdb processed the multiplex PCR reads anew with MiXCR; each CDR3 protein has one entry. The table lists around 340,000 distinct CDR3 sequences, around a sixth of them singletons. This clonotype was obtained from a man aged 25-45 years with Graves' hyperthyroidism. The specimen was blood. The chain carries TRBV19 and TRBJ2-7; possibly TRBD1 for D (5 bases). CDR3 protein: CASSSRVSYEQYF. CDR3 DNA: TGTGCCAGTAGTTCCAGGGTATCCTACGAGCAGTACTTC.